Reported below is one TCR beta chain. 60 Vbeta and 13 Jbeta primers were used in PCR. Some clones are missing from TCRdb's copy, which holds only in-frame ones; the method was immunoSEQ multiplex PCR. The sample comprises 200,000 or so clones, around 80% of which are singletons, and around 2% rests with the top ten. The data belong to a study of cytomegalovirus exposure and HLA in healthy donors. About the study: The study's early data release held about 85 million unique TCRs from HLA-typed donors.

The CDR3 length is 17 residues. The germline CDR1 and CDR2 sequences are SNHLY and FYNNEI. The V end was cut by 6 bases, the J end by 2 bases, with 22 bases between. This chain connects TRBV2 to TRBJ2-5; tentative D call: TRBD2 (6 bases). Sample: PBMCs. This receptor was obtained from a woman between 18 and 30 years old in good health and CMV-seropositive. The CDR3 sequence is CASSQELEGTAQETQYF. The DNA of the CDR3 is TGTGCCAGCAGCCAAGAATTGGAGGGGACCGCGCAAGAGACCCAGTACTTC.